The 23 T cell receptor beta chains reported below all come from one sample, sequenced in a study of blood T cell repertoires in COVID-19. Method: immunoSEQ multiplex PCR; TCRdb's copy keeps in-frame clones and lacks some. The sample lists more than 200,000 clones, about nine tenths seen once, with about 1.7% in the top ten. Sequenced sample: PBMCs or T cells enriched from blood (not recorded which). The origin of the receptors is a man aged 35 to 55 who had recovered from COVID-19.

The V gene is TRBV7-2, the J gene TRBJ2-2, with D possibly matching TRBD2 (6 bases). This CDR3 spans 16 amino acids. The germline V and J ends were trimmed by 5 bases and 0 bases, with 13 bases remaining between them. Germline values: CDR1 SGHTA, CDR2 FQGNSA. The CDR3 is CASSPRGGANTGELFF. The CDR3 DNA reads as TGTGCCAGCAGCCCCCGCGGCGGGGCGAACACCGGGGAGCTGTTTTTT.

The chain joins TRBV7-9 to TRBJ2-3; 7 nucleotides match TRBD2. Germline values: CDR1 SEHNR, CDR2 FQNEAQ (reference sequence). CDR3 length equals 17 residues. Trimming cost V 2 bases and J 4 bases; bases outside gene matches: 12. CDR3 residues: CASSLPRSGLVSDTQYF. For the CDR3, the DNA is TGTGCCAGCAGCTTACCTAGGTCCGGACTAGTCTCAGATACGCAGTATTTT. Combining the CDR3 with reference TRBV7-9 and TRBJ2-3 gives the whole variable domain DTGVSQNPRHKITKRGQNVTFRCDPISEHNRLYWYRQTLGQGPEFLTYFQNEAQLEKSRLLSDRFSAERPKGSFSTLEIQRTEQGDSAMYLCASSLPRSGLVSDTQYFGPGTRLTVL.

Concerning this clone: Sequence at one end of the junction differs from germline and may be a read error. This chain joins TRBV7-7 and TRBJ2-5; TRBD2 matches 8 bases. The CDR3 has 15 residues. From germline, CDR1 is SSHAT and CDR2 FNYEAQ (reference sequence). CDR3 protein: CASSLFVSGEETQYF. For the CDR3, the DNA is TGTGCTAGCAGCTTATTCGTTAGCGGGGAAGAGACCCAGTACTTC.

CDR3 in amino acids: CATSRFGVSYNEQFF. As DNA, the CDR3 is TGTGCCACCAGCAGGTTCGGGGTCTCCTACAATGAGCAGTTCTTC. The chain is built from TRBV15 and TRBJ2-1; D may be TRBD2 (5 bases). The CDR3 has 15 amino acids. Looked up from germline, CDR1 is LNHNV and CDR2 is YYDKDF (reference sequence). Trimming left V 3 bases short and J 0 bases short, with 9 bases between.

This clone appeared a single time. The V call is TRBV6-4, the J call TRBJ2-3, with TRBD2 identical over 16 bases. The CDR3 contains 19 residues. The ends lost 0 bases at V and 4 bases at J; junction bases unmatched: 7. Germline CDR1 and CDR2: MRHNA and SNTAGT. CDR3 sequence: CASSDSATGLAGGPDTQYF. CDR3 sequence (DNA): TGTGCCAGCAGTGACTCCGCTACGGGACTAGCGGGAGGGCCAGATACGCAGTATTTT.

This chain links TRBV7-2 with TRBJ1-4; 8 bases line up with TRBD1. This CDR3 contains 17 residues. CDR1 SGHTA and CDR2 FQGNSA come from the germline V gene. The trim removed 4 bases at V and 4 bases at J, leaving 11 bases unmatched. The DNA of the CDR3 is TGTGCCAGCAGCTCCTTCGGTCGACAGGGGATTAATGAAAAACTGTTTTTT. It is translated as CASSSFGRQGINEKLFF.

This rearrangement joins TRBV30 to TRBJ2-3, with D perhaps TRBD2 (6 bases). The CDR3 is 13 residues long. V was cut by 0 bases and J by 9 bases, with 13 bases left in between. Germline loops: CDR1 GTSNPN, CDR2 SVGIG (reference sequence). The CDR3 nucleotides read TGTGCCTGGAGTGTACGACGGGGGAACACGCAGTATTTT. Protein product: CAWSVRRGNTQYF.

The chain links TRBV20-1 to TRBJ1-2, with a weak D call TRBD1 (5 bases). V gave up 3 bases and J gave up 5 bases, with 16 bases separating them. Looked up from germline, CDR1 is DFQATT and CDR2 is SNEGSKA (reference sequence). This CDR3 has 14 amino acids. The CDR3 sequence is CSASWGQGLYGYTF. In DNA, the CDR3 is TGCAGTGCTAGTTGGGGCCAGGGACTTTATGGCTACACCTTC.

The CDR3 region is CASEGDRSPLHF. Here the CDR3 DNA reads TGTGCCAGCGAAGGGGATCGATCACCCCTCCACTTT. The chain employs TRBV28 and TRBJ1-6, with a tentative D call TRBD1 (5 bases). Per the germline V gene, CDR1 is MDHEN and CDR2 is SYDVKM. V lost 8 bases and J lost 10, with 12 bases in between. There are 12 residues in the CDR3.

The chain joins TRBV5-1 to TRBJ2-5; the match to TRBD2 covers 9 bases. Germline V gives CDR1 SGHRS, CDR2 YFSETQ. This CDR3 has 14 residues. V shed 2 bases and J 4 bases; nucleotides not matched to a gene: 3. As DNA, the CDR3 is TGCGCCAGCAGCTTCGAAGCGGGAGGAGAGACCCAGTACTTC. Its protein product is CASSFEAGGETQYF.

The CDR3 DNA reads TGTGCCAGCAGTTACCGGAGCTCCTATAATTCACCCCTCCACTTT. This sequence encodes CASSYRSSYNSPLHF. This chain joins TRBV6-5 and TRBJ1-6; D gene unclear. The CDR3 has 15 amino acids. The V gene lost 2 bases and the J gene lost 0 bases, with 5 bases spanning the gap. Germline CDR1 MNHEY, CDR2 SVGAGI.

The chain uses TRBV19 and TRBJ2-3; the match to TRBD1 covers 8 bases. The V and J ends lost 4 bases and 3 bases, in that order; junction bases with no gene match: 6. CDR1 LNHDA and CDR2 SQIVND come from the germline V gene (reference sequence). This CDR3 spans 15 amino acids. Here the CDR3 reads CASSTWTGRTDTQYF. CDR3 DNA sequence: TGTGCCAGTAGTACATGGACAGGGCGTACAGATACGCAGTATTTT.

Only one count was recorded for this clone. The V call is TRBV11-3, the J call TRBJ2-2, with a weak D call TRBD1 (5 bases). The length of the CDR3 is 15 residues. The germline gives CDR1 SGHNT, CDR2 YENEEA. The ends were cut back, 5 bases at V and 0 bases at J, with 10 bases in the middle. The DNA for the CDR3 is TGTGCCAGCAGCCCTGACAGCGCGAACACCGGGGAGCTGTTTTTT. This codes for CASSPDSANTGELFF.

The chain has TRBV7-2 and TRBJ2-2, with 7 bases aligning to TRBD1. Germline assignment: CDR1 SGHTA and CDR2 FQGNSA. The CDR3 runs to 15 residues. The junction had 15 bases not matched to a gene; V was cut back by 10 bases and J by 7 bases. This CDR3 is CATRIPDRQGGELFF. The CDR3 coding sequence is TGTGCCACCCGAATACCAGACCGACAGGGCGGGGAGCTGTTTTTT.

The sample holds a few counts of this clone. V is TRBV5-4 and J is TRBJ2-5; 11 bases are shared with TRBD2. Germline V gives CDR1 SGHNT, CDR2 YYREEE (reference sequence). V dropped 2 bases and J dropped 5; count of bases not matched to a gene: 14. CDR3 size: 18 residues. The CDR3 DNA follows: TGTGCCAGCAGCTTCAGTCTAGCGGGGGGTCAAGTCTCCGAGACCCAGTACTTC. This encodes CASSFSLAGGQVSETQYF.

The genes are TRBV30 and TRBJ1-2; D is undetermined. Germline CDR1 GTSNPN, CDR2 SVGIG (reference sequence). There are 15 residues in the CDR3. The V end lost 5 bases, the J end lost 4 bases, and 20 bases lay between the germline ends. CDR3 residues: CAWERHSSPLYGYTF. The CDR3 nucleotides are TGTGCCTGGGAGAGACACAGTTCCCCCCTCTATGGCTACACCTTC.

This clone was recorded once. V and J are TRBV15 and TRBJ2-1, with TRBD2 identical over 8 bases. Germline loops: CDR1 LNHNV, CDR2 YYDKDF (reference sequence). Germline trimming cut 3 bases from V and 8 bases from J; bases unmatched to any gene: 6. The CDR3 consists of 14 residues. The CDR3 reads CATSRVSGIDEQFF. In DNA form, the CDR3 reads TGTGCCACCAGCAGGGTTAGCGGGATCGATGAGCAGTTCTTC.

This chain links TRBV4-2 with TRBJ1-1; 11 bases map to TRBD1. Germline V gene data show CDR1 as LGHNA and CDR2 as YNFKEQ. The CDR3 extends over 17 amino acids. Unmatched junction bases numbered 7, after V lost 3 bases and J lost 1 base. CDR3 nucleotides: TGTGCCAGCAGCCAGGCATGGGACAGGGGGGCGAACACTGAAGCTTTCTTT. Protein product: CASSQAWDRGANTEAFF.

Only one count was recorded for this clone. V and J are TRBV28 and TRBJ2-7; D is unclear. V was clipped by 3 bases and J by 3 bases, with 9 bases between them. In germline, CDR1 is MDHEN, CDR2 SYDVKM. The CDR3 extends over 13 amino acids. The DNA of the CDR3 is TGTGCCAGCAGTTTTGATCGGTACTACGAGCAGTACTTC. Translating gives CASSFDRYYEQYF.

This clone was observed a few times. V and J are TRBV10-2 and TRBJ2-1; no clear D. The ends were cut back, 10 bases at V and 0 bases at J, with 10 bases in the middle. Germline V gives CDR1 WSHSY, CDR2 SAAADI. CDR3 length: 13 amino acids. The CDR3 reads CATVSSSYNEQFF. CDR3 DNA sequence: TGCGCCACCGTCTCTAGCTCCTACAATGAGCAGTTCTTC.

The chain is built from TRBV3-1 (or the pseudogene TRBV3-2) and TRBJ1-2; maybe TRBD1 (5 bases). Trimming took off 0 bases at V and 4 bases at J, with 18 bases between the two ends. Germline V gives CDR1 LGHDT, CDR2 YNNKEL (reference sequence). There are 17 residues in the CDR3. CDR3 region: CASSQDHGRALLYGYTF. Here the CDR3 DNA reads TGTGCCAGCAGCCAAGATCACGGCAGGGCGCTACTCTATGGCTACACCTTC.

This chain joins TRBV2 and TRBJ1-2; D is possibly TRBD1 (5 bases). CDR1 is SNHLY and CDR2 is FYNNEI in the germline V gene. V lost 9 bases and J lost 2, with 10 bases in between. The CDR3 has 12 amino acids. The CDR3 nucleotides read TGTGCCAGTGGGGCCGTAAACTATGGCTACACCTTC. Translating gives CASGAVNYGYTF. Variable domain in full (rest from reference TRBV2 and TRBJ1-2): EPEVTQTPSHQVTQMGQEVILRCVPISNHLYFYWYRQILGQKVEFLVSFYNNEISEKSEIFDDQFSVERPDGSNFTLKIRSTKLEDSAMYFCASGAVNYGYTFGSGTRLTVV.

The V call is TRBV19, the J call TRBJ1-5, with a weak D call TRBD1 (6 bases). This CDR3 has 14 amino acids. Germline V gene data show CDR1 as LNHDA and CDR2 as SQIVND (reference sequence). V was shortened by 4 bases and J by 3 bases, with 10 bases between the two germline ends. The CDR3 coding sequence is TGTGCCAGTAGTAGAGGGGGGGCCAATCAGCCCCAGCATTTT. This translates into CASSRGGANQPQHF.